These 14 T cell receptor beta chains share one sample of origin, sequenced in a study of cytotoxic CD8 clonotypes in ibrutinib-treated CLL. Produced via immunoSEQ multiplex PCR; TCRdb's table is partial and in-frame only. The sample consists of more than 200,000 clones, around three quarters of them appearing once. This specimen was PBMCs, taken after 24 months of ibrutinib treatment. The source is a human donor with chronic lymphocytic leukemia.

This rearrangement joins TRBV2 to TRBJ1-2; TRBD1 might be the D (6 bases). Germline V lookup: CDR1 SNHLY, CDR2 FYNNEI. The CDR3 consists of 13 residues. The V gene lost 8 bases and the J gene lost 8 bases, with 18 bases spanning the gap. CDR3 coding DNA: TGTGCCAGCCCCCCAGAACAGGGTAAGGGCTACACCTTC. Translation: CASPPEQGKGYTF.

The CDR3 protein is CASSKFPDGAYEQYF. The DNA for the CDR3 is TGTGCCAGCAGCAAATTCCCGGACGGAGCCTACGAGCAGTACTTC. The genes are TRBV6-5 and TRBJ2-7; D gene unclear. This CDR3 has 15 amino acids. In germline, CDR1 is MNHEY, CDR2 SVGAGI. Trimming stripped 6 bases from V and 2 bases from J, with 17 bases between.

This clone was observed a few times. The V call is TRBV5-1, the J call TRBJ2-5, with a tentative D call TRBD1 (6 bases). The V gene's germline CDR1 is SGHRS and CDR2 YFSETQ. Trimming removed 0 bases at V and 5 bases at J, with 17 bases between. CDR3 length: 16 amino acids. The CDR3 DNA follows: TGCGCCAGCAGCTTGGTGGTCTGGGGGCGGGCGGAGACCCAGTACTTC. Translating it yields CASSLVVWGRAETQYF.

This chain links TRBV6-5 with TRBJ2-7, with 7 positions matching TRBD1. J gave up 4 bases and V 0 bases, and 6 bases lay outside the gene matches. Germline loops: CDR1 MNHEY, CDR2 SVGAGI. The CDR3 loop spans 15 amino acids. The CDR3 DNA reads TGTGCCAGCAGTTACTCGGCAGGGGGTAGGTACGAGCAGTACTTC. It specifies CASSYSAGGRYEQYF.

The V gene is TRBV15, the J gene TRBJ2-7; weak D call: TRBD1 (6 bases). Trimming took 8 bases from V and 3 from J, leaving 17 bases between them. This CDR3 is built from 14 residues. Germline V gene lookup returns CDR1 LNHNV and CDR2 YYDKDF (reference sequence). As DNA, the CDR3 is TGTGCCACCGACACAGGGAAATCGTGCTACGAGCAGTACTTC. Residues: CATDTGKSCYEQYF.

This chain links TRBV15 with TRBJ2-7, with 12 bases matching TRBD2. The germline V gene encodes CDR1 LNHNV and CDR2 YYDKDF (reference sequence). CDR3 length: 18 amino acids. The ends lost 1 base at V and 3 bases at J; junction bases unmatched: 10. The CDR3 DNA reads TGTGCCACCAGCAGAGGGGGACTAGCGGGTCCCCGGGGCTACGAGCAGTACTTC. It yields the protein CATSRGGLAGPRGYEQYF.

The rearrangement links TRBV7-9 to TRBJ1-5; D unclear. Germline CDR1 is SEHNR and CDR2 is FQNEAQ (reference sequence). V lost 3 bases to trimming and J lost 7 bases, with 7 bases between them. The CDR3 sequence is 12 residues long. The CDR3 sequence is CASSFPRQPQHF. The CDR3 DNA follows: TGTGCCAGCAGCTTCCCTCGACAGCCCCAGCATTTT.

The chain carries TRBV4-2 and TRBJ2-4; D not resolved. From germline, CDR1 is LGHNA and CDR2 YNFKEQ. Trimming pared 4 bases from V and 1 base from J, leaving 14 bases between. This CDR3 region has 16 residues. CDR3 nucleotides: TGTGCCAGCAGCCTTACGACGGATCTGGCCAAAAACATTCAGTACTTC. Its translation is CASSLTTDLAKNIQYF.

CDR3 in DNA: TGTGCCAGCAGTGATTGGGAGAACAGGGGCTCTGGCGAGCAGTACTTC. Translation gives CASSDWENRGSGEQYF. The rearrangement joins TRBV6-1 to TRBJ2-7; 7 bases match TRBD1. With 3 bases clipped from V and 6 bases from J, the junction kept 14 bases outside the gene matches. The CDR3 has 16 residues. Germline values: CDR1 MNHNS, CDR2 SASEGT.

The CDR3 loop is CASSLTGDTEAFF. CDR3 DNA sequence: TGTGCCAGCAGCCTGACAGGGGACACTGAAGCTTTCTTT. The V gene is TRBV7-9, the J gene TRBJ1-1, with TRBD1 matching over 8 bases. There are 13 residues in the CDR3. Trimming at V came to 5 bases and at J to 3 bases, leaving 2 bases not matched to a gene. Germline loops: CDR1 SEHNR, CDR2 FQNEAQ (reference sequence).

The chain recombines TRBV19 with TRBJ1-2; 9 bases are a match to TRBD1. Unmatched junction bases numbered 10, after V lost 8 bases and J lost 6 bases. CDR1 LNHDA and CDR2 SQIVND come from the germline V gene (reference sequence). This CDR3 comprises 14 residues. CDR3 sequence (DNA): TGTGCCAGTTATCGACCCGGGACAGGGAATGGCTACACCTTC. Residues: CASYRPGTGNGYTF.

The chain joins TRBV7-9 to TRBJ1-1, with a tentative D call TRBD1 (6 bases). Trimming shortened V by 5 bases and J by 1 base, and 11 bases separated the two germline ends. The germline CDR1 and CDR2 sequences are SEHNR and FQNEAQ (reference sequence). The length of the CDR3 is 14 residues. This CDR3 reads CASSTEGQNTEAFF. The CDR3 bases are TGTGCCAGCAGCACCGAGGGACAGAACACTGAAGCTTTCTTT. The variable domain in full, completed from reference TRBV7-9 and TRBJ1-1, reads DTGVSQNPRHKITKRGQNVTFRCDPISEHNRLYWYRQTLGQGPEFLTYFQNEAQLEKSRLLSDRFSAERPKGSFSTLEIQRTEQGDSAMYLCASSTEGQNTEAFFGQGTRLTVV.

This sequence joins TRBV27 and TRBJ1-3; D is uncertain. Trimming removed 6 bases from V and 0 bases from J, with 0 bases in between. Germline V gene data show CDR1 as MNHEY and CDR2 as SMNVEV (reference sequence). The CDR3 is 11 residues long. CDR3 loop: CASSSGNTIYF. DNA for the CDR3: TGTGCCAGCAGCTCTGGAAACACCATATATTTT.

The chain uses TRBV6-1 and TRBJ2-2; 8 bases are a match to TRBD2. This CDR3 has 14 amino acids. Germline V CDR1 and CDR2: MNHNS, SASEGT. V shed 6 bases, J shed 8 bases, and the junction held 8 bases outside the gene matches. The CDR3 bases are TGTGCCAGCAGACTAACTAGCGGCCAAGGGGAGCTGTTTTTT. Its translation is CASRLTSGQGELFF.